This T cell receptor beta chain was retrieved from a study of blood T cell repertoires in COVID-19. Study context: Researchers got acute and convalescent COVID-19 samples from the United States, Italy and Spain.

V shed 7 bases and J shed 4 bases, with 13 bases lying between them. This CDR3 has 14 residues. Germline values: CDR1 KGHSH, CDR2 LQKENI. Assay: immunoSEQ multiplex PCR; the TCRdb copy retains only in-frame clones and omits some. The table records 400,000 to 550,000 clones, approximately 90% of them present only once. The rearrangement links TRBV18 to TRBJ2-2; perhaps TRBD1 as D (5 bases). The source material was peripheral blood. The source is a woman in her twenties or thirties with acute or convalescent COVID-19. The chain's CDR3 is CASCLGRGTGELFF. DNA of the CDR3: TGTGCCAGCTGCCTGGGGCGTGGCACCGGGGAGCTGTTTTTT.